This note documents a single TCR beta chain sequence. Its antigen is undetermined. This record belongs to a study of circulating and synovial CD4+ cells in juvenile arthritis. Regarding the study as a whole: Overlap with synovium rose as more T cells were sequenced. These blood cells shared more CDR3 sequences with synovium than bulk blood.

Sorted cells were HLA-DR+CD14-CD3+CD4+CD25low/- peripheral blood cells. TCRdb keeps only in-frame clones here, not all; method: immunoSEQ multiplex PCR. This sample has 1,200 to 1,500 clones, with 70% to 90% found just once. The CDR3 length is 13 residues. CDR1 and CDR2 (germline): SEHNR, FQNEAQ (reference sequence). Trimming took 5 bases from V and 4 from J, leaving 10 bases between them. This chain links TRBV7-9 with TRBJ2-3; D is perhaps TRBD2 (6 bases). This clonotype was sampled from a human donor with juvenile idiopathic arthritis. The specimen sequenced was HLA-DR+ CD4+ T cells from blood. Subset in this sample: circulating pathogenic-like lymphocytes, sorted as HLA-DR+CD14-CD3+CD4+CD25low/- blood T cells. The CDR3 sequence: CASSAWGADTQYF. CDR3 sequence (DNA): TGTGCCAGCAGCGCCTGGGGGGCAGATACGCAGTATTTT.